The source of this T cell receptor beta chain is a study of blood T cell repertoires in COVID-19. Per germline, CDR1 SGHNT and CDR2 YYREEE (reference sequence). There are 15 residues in the CDR3. Unmatched junction bases numbered 3, after V lost 3 bases and J lost 5 bases. The protocol was immunoSEQ multiplex PCR, while the TCRdb copy is restricted to in-frame clones and leaves out a portion. The sample consists of about 220,000 clones, approximately 80% of them appearing once. Sequencing was performed on PBMCs or T cells enriched from blood (not recorded which). V gene TRBV5-4 combines with J gene TRBJ2-2; 11 nucleotides agree with TRBD2. This clonotype originated in a woman aged 60-75 years who had recovered from COVID-19. CDR3 region: CASSWGTSGTGELFF. In DNA, the CDR3 is TGTGCCAGCAGCTGGGGGACTAGCGGAACCGGGGAGCTGTTTTTT. Full variable domain (rest looked up from reference TRBV5-4 and TRBJ2-2): ETGVTQSPTHLIKTRGQQVTLRCSSQSGHNTVSWYQQALGQGPQFIFQYYREEENGRGNFPPRFSGLQFPNYSSELNVNALELDDSALYLCASSWGTSGTGELFFGEGSRLTVL.